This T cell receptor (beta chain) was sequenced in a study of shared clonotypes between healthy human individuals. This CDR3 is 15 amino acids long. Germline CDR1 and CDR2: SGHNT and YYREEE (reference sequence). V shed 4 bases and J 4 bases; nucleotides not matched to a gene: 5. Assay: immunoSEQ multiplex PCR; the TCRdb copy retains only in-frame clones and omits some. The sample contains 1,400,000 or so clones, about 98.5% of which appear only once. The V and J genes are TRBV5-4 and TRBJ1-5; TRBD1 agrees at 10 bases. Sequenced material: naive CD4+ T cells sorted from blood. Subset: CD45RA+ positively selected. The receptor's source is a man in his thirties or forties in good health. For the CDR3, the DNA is TGTGCCAGCAGCCGGGGGACAGGGGAAAATCAGCCCCAGCATTTT. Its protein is CASSRGTGENQPQHF.